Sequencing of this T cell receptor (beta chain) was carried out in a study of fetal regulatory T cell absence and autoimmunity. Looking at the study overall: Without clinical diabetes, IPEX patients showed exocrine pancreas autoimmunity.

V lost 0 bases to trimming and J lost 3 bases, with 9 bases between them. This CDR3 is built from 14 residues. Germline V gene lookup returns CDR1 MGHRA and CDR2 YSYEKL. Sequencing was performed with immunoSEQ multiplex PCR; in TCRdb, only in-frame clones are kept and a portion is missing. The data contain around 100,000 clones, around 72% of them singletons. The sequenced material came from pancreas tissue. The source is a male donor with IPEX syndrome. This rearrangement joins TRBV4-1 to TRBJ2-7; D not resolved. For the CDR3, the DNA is TGCGCCAGCAGCCAAGACGGCCGATACTACGAGCAGTACTTC. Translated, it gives CASSQDGRYYEQYF.